The 19 T cell receptor beta chains below all came from one sample that was sequenced in a study of shared clonotypes between healthy human individuals. The naive CD8 fraction comprised CD45RO-negative cells positively selected for CCR7 and excluded terminally differentiated effector memory CD45RA+ cells. The data were produced by immunoSEQ multiplex PCR, yet TCRdb's version contains in-frame clones alone and is incomplete. Of around 2.1 million clones listed, more than 85% are singletons. Sequencing input: naive CD8+ T cells from PBMCs. These receptors were obtained from a man aged 18 to 30 in good health. Some clones in this sample may be carry-over from other donors' samples.

V gene TRBV5-1 combines with J gene TRBJ2-7; 7 bases align to TRBD1. Germline values: CDR1 SGHRS, CDR2 YFSETQ. The J segment lost 2 bases and the V segment lost 3 bases, leaving 5 bases of the junction unmatched. The CDR3 is 14 amino acids. CDR3 region: CASSYGQAAYEQYF. DNA for the CDR3: TGCGCCAGCAGCTACGGACAGGCAGCCTACGAGCAGTACTTC.

This chain uses TRBV5-1 with TRBJ2-7, with TRBD2 matching over 8 bases. Germline CDR1 and CDR2: SGHRS and YFSETQ. This CDR3 contains 15 residues. The ends lost 4 bases at V and 7 bases at J; junction bases unmatched: 13. CDR3 bases: TGCGCCAGCAGCGCTACTAGCGGAAACACAGGAGAGCAGTACTTC. Residues: CASSATSGNTGEQYF. The whole variable domain, filled in from reference TRBV5-1 and TRBJ2-7, reads KAGVTQTPRYLIKTRGQQVTLSCSPISGHRSVSWYQQTPGQGLQFLFEYFSETQRNKGNFPGRFSGRQFSNSRSEMNVSTLELGDSALYLCASSATSGNTGEQYFGPGTRLTVT.

This clone appeared a few times. The chain joins TRBV4-1 to TRBJ1-1; D is uncertain. Trimming took off 4 bases at V and 3 bases at J, with 12 bases between the two ends. This CDR3 is built from 14 residues. Per germline, CDR1 MGHRA and CDR2 YSYEKL. In DNA, the CDR3 is TGCGCCAGCAGCCCTATTCGTGGGGACACTGAAGCTTTCTTT. Residues: CASSPIRGDTEAFF.

The V and J genes are TRBV6-5 and TRBJ1-2; 7 bases agree with TRBD1. Trimming at V came to 5 bases and at J to 4 bases, leaving 7 bases not matched to a gene. Germline V gene sequence: CDR1 MNHEY, CDR2 SVGAGI. This CDR3 has 14 amino acids. The DNA for the CDR3 is TGTGCCAGCAGTATACAGGGGATGGGCTATGGCTACACCTTC. Translation: CASSIQGMGYGYTF.

V is TRBV7-9 and J is TRBJ2-1, with 8 bases lining up with TRBD1. The junction had 10 bases not matched to a gene; V was cut back by 5 bases and J by 4 bases. Germline CDR1 is SEHNR and CDR2 is FQNEAQ (reference sequence). CDR3 size: 16 residues. The chain's CDR3 is CASSPRTGKGYNEQFF. CDR3 DNA: TGTGCCAGCAGCCCGAGGACAGGGAAGGGGTACAATGAGCAGTTCTTC.

The genes are TRBV5-1 and TRBJ2-3, with D unclear. V lost 7 bases and J lost 2, with 20 bases in between. CDR3 length equals 16 residues. From germline, CDR1 is SGHRS and CDR2 YFSETQ. CDR3 sequence: CASSGGRTDPTDTQYF. CDR3 DNA: TGCGCCAGCTCGGGTGGCAGGACGGATCCCACAGATACGCAGTATTTT.

This rearrangement joins TRBV27 to TRBJ1-5; 9 nucleotides align to TRBD1. This CDR3 has 15 residues. Germline V gene lookup returns CDR1 MNHEY and CDR2 SMNVEV (reference sequence). Trimming removed 5 bases from V and 7 bases from J; junction bases left unmatched: 9. The CDR3 reads CASSPTTGGLQPQHF. Written as DNA, the CDR3 is TGTGCCAGCAGTCCTACAACAGGGGGCCTGCAGCCCCAGCATTTT.

V usage is TRBV28 and J usage is TRBJ2-7; D tentatively reads TRBD1 or TRBD2 (6 bases each). V was trimmed by 1 base and J by 5 bases, leaving 9 bases between them. Germline CDR1 MDHEN, CDR2 SYDVKM. CDR3 length: 13 residues. The CDR3 nucleotides read TGTGCCAGCAGTTTATTGGGGGGCCACGAGCAGTACTTC. Its protein is CASSLLGGHEQYF.

This clone was counted between two and nine times. The chain employs TRBV6-1 and TRBJ1-1; D gene uncertain. The CDR3 has 13 amino acids. Trimming cost V 8 bases and J 1 base, with 11 bases left between them. Germline CDR1 MNHNS, CDR2 SASEGT. This CDR3 reads CASGQAWNTEAFF. Written as DNA, the CDR3 is TGTGCCAGCGGGCAGGCTTGGAACACTGAAGCTTTCTTT.

The chain links TRBV10-2 to TRBJ2-7; a possible D gene is TRBD1 (7 bases). Per the germline V gene, CDR1 is WSHSY and CDR2 is SAAADI. The CDR3 has 13 residues. The V end was cut by 2 bases, the J end by 6 bases, with 11 bases between. The chain's CDR3 is CASSEAGGSEQYF. The CDR3 region has the DNA TGCGCCAGCAGTGAGGCAGGGGGGAGCGAGCAGTACTTC.

The gene calls are TRBV7-9 and TRBJ2-7; 11 bases align to TRBD2. This CDR3 has 15 amino acids. Germline values: CDR1 SEHNR, CDR2 FQNEAQ (reference sequence). The trim removed 5 bases at V and 2 bases at J, leaving 5 bases unmatched. The DNA of the CDR3 is TGTGCCAGCAGCGCAACTAGCGGGAGTCCCTACGAGCAGTACTTC. Amino acid sequence: CASSATSGSPYEQYF.

The rearrangement uses TRBV7-9 and TRBJ2-7, with 7 bases identical to TRBD1. Germline trimming cut 4 bases from V and 7 bases from J; bases unmatched to any gene: 10. There are 14 residues in the CDR3. Germline V CDR1 and CDR2: SEHNR, FQNEAQ (reference sequence). In DNA form, the CDR3 reads TGTGCCAGCAGCTCCGGGACAGCCCCAACGGAGCAGTACTTC. Amino acids: CASSSGTAPTEQYF. The full variable domain, rest sourced from reference TRBV7-9 and TRBJ2-7, is DTGVSQNPRHKITKRGQNVTFRCDPISEHNRLYWYRQTLGQGPEFLTYFQNEAQLEKSRLLSDRFSAERPKGSFSTLEIQRTEQGDSAMYLCASSSGTAPTEQYFGPGTRLTVT.

In DNA, the CDR3 is TGTGCCACACCTTTCGGTGGGAACACCGGGGAGCTGTTTTTT. Its translation: CATPFGGNTGELFF. This rearrangement joins TRBV7-9 to TRBJ2-2; D gene unclear. Deletions cut 10 bases from V and 1 base from J, with 13 bases between. The CDR3 is 14 amino acids. Germline V gene data show CDR1 as SEHNR and CDR2 as FQNEAQ (reference sequence).

The chain uses TRBV7-6 and TRBJ1-1; TRBD1 is a possible D gene (5 bases). Germline CDR1 SGHVS, CDR2 FNYEAQ. The length of the CDR3 is 17 residues. V was pared by 1 base and J by 0 bases, with 15 bases between. The chain's CDR3 is CASSLEGFGALNTEAFF. The CDR3 DNA sequence: TGTGCCAGCAGCTTAGAGGGTTTTGGGGCCCTGAACACTGAAGCTTTCTTT.

This chain links TRBV4-1 with TRBJ2-4; TRBD2 aligns across 10 bases. CDR1 is MGHRA, CDR2 YSYEKL, per germline. V trimming: 0 bases; J trimming: 3 bases; junction bases outside the gene matches: 14. The CDR3 covers 20 residues. DNA for the CDR3: TGCGCCAGCAGCCAAGATCTTGCCGGGCTAGCGGGAGACATCAAAAACATTCAGTACTTC. Its translation is CASSQDLAGLAGDIKNIQYF.

As regards this clone: Other nucleotide sequences from this sample produce the same CDR3. The chain couples TRBV7-9 to TRBJ2-5; no reliable D call. The CDR3 is 14 residues long. Germline V gene sequence: CDR1 SEHNR, CDR2 FQNEAQ (reference sequence). V gave up 1 base and J gave up 2 bases, with 8 bases separating them. For the CDR3, the DNA is TGTGCCAGCAGCTTAGTCGGCCTGCAAGAGACCCAGTACTTC. It specifies CASSLVGLQETQYF.

As DNA, the CDR3 is TGTGCCAGCAGTTTATACAAGGGGGGCACTGAAGCTTTCTTT. Protein product: CASSLYKGGTEAFF. The rearrangement joins TRBV28 to TRBJ1-1; perhaps TRBD1 as D (6 bases). V lost 1 base and J lost 4, with 10 bases in between. Germline V lookup: CDR1 MDHEN, CDR2 SYDVKM. CDR3 size: 14 residues.

This clone showed up just once. The identical CDR3 is also encoded by other nucleotide sequences in the sample. The chain combines TRBV13 with TRBJ2-1; possible D gene TRBD2, 5 bases. The V gene lost 1 base and the J gene lost 7 bases, with 8 bases spanning the gap. This CDR3 region has 13 residues. In germline, CDR1 is PRHDT, CDR2 FYEKMQ (reference sequence). In nucleotides, the CDR3 is TGTGCCAGCAGCTTAGAATCGGGAAATGAGCAGTTCTTC. Its protein is CASSLESGNEQFF.

This clone has just one count. The chain links TRBV19 to TRBJ1-3; TRBD1 is a possible D gene (5 bases). Germline lookup yields CDR1 LNHDA and CDR2 SQIVND (reference sequence). The germline V and J ends were trimmed by 5 bases and 4 bases, with 12 bases remaining between them. The CDR3 has 14 residues. CDR3 sequence reads: CASSPRAVGNTIYF. CDR3 DNA: TGTGCCAGTAGTCCCAGGGCCGTGGGAAACACCATATATTTT.